This T cell receptor (beta chain) was identified during a study of T cell responses to AZD1222 COVID-19 vaccine. The study's findings and limits: AZD1222 recipients seropositive at baseline numbered only six or seven. Among the donors, most were white British and more were female, and clonal diversity was possibly underestimated. It was only after the peak T cell response that any repertoires were sampled.

TCRdb's table, derived via immunoSEQ multiplex PCR, lists solely in-frame clones and lacks some. The repertoire holds approximately 100,000 clones, with 70% to 90% as singletons. For this clone: Its antigen remains unidentified.

V shed 3 bases, J shed 4 bases, and the junction held 8 bases outside the gene matches. The CDR3 length is 15 residues. The germline V gene encodes CDR1 MNHEY and CDR2 SMNVEV (reference sequence). The source material was peripheral blood, sampled 28 days after the second AZD1222 dose. The origin of this receptor is an adult who received the AZD1222 COVID-19 vaccine. The gene calls are TRBV27 and TRBJ2-5; 7 bases map to TRBD2. As DNA, the CDR3 is TGTGCCAGCAGTTTGGCGGGAGCTGGTCGAGAGACCCAGTACTTC. Protein product: CASSLAGAGRETQYF.